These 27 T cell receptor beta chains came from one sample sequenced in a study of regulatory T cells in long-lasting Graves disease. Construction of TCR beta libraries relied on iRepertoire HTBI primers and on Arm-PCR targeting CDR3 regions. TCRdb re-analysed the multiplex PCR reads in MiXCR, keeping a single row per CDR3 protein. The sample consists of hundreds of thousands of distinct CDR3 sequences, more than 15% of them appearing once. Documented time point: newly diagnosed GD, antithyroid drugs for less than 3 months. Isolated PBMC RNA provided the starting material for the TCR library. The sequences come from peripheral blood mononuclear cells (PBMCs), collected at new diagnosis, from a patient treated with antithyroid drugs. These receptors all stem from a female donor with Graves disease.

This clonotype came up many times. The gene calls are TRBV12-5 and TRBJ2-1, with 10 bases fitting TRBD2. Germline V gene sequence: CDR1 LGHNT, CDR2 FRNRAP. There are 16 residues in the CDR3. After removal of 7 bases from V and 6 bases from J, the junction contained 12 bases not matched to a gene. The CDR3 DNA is TGTGCTAGTGTTCTCTCTCTAGCGGGAGAACTCAATGAGCAGTTCTTC. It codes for CASVLSLAGELNEQFF.

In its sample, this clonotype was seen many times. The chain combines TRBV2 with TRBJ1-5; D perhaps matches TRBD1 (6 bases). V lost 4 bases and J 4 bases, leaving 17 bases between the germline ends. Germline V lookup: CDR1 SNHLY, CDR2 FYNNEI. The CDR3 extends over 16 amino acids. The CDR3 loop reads CASSGRGALGNQPQHF. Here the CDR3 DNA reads TGTGCCAGCAGTGGTCGGGGGGCCTTAGGGAATCAGCCCCAGCATTTT.

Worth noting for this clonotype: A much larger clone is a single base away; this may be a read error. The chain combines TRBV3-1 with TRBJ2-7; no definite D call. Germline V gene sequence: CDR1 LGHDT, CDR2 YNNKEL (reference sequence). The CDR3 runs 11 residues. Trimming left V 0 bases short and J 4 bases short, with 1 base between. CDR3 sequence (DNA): TGTGCCAGCAGCCAAGAGTACGAGCAGTACTTC. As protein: CASSQEYEQYF.

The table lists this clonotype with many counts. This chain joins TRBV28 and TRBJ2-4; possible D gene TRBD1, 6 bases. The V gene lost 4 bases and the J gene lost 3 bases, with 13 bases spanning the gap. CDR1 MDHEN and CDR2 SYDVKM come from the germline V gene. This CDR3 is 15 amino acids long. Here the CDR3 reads CASSSATGNKNIQYF. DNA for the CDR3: TGTGCCAGCAGTTCCGCAACAGGGAACAAAAACATTCAGTACTTC.

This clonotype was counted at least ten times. CDR3 sequence reads: CSAFPDRALREGRIDTQYF. The CDR3 bases are TGCAGTGCTTTTCCTGACAGGGCTTTGAGGGAGGGCCGGATAGATACGCAGTATTTT. This chain joins TRBV20-1 and TRBJ2-3; perhaps D is TRBD1 or TRBD2 (7 bases each). This CDR3 has 19 amino acids. Trimming removed 5 bases from V and 5 bases from J, with 32 bases in between. Germline V CDR1 and CDR2: DFQATT, SNEGSKA (reference sequence).

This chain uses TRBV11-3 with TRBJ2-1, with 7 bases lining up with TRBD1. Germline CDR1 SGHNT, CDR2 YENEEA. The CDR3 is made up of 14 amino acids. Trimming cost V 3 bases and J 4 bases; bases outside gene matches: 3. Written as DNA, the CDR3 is TGTGCCAGCAGCTTCGACAGGGCTTACAATGAGCAGTTCTTC. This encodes CASSFDRAYNEQFF.

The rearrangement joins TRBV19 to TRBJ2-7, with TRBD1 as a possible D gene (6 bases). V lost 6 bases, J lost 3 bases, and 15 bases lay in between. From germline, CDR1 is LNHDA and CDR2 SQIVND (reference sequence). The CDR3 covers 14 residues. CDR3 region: CASSLDSGHYEQYF. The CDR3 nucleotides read TGTGCCAGTAGCTTGGACAGCGGTCACTACGAGCAGTACTTC. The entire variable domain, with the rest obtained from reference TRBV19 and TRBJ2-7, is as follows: DGGITQSPKYLFRKEGQNVTLSCEQNLNHDAMYWYRQDPGQGLRLIYYSQIVNDFQKGDIAEGYSVSREKKESFPLTVTSAQKNPTAFYLCASSLDSGHYEQYFGPGTRLTVT.

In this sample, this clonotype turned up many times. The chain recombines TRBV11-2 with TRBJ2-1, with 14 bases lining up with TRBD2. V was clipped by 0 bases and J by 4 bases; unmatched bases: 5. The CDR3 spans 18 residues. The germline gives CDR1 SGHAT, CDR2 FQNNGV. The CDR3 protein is CASSLEGLAGAGYNEQFF. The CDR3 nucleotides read TGTGCCAGCAGCTTAGAGGGACTAGCGGGAGCAGGATACAATGAGCAGTTCTTC.

The CDR3 DNA reads TGCGCCAGCAGCTTTGGGGGGAGTGAAGAAAAACTGTTTTTT. Its protein product is CASSFGGSEEKLFF. The V and J genes are TRBV5-1 and TRBJ1-4; tentatively, D is TRBD1 (5 bases). Germline lookup yields CDR1 SGHRS and CDR2 YFSETQ. The CDR3 length is 14 residues. Trimming took off 2 bases at V and 8 bases at J, with 13 bases between the two ends.

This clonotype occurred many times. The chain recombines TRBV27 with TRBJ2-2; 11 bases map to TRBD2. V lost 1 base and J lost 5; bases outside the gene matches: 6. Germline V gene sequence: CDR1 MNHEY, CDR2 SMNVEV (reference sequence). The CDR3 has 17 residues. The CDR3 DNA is TGTGCCAGCAGTTTATATGTTCTAGCGGGAGGTACCGGGGAGCTGTTTTTT. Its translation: CASSLYVLAGGTGELFF.

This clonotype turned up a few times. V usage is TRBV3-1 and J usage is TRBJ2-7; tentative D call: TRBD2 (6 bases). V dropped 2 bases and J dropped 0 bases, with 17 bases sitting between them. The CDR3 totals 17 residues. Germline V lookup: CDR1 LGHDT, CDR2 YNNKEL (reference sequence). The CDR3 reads CASSQYGSMDNSYEQYF. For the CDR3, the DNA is TGTGCCAGCAGCCAATACGGGAGCATGGACAACTCCTACGAGCAGTACTTC.

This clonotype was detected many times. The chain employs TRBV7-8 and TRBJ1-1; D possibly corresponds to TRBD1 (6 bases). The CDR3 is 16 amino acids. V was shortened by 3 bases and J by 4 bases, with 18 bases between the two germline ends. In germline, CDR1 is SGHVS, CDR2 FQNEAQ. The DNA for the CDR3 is TGTGCCAGCAGCTTGCTCGGGGGGCGTATGGGCACTGAAGCTTTCTTT. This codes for CASSLLGGRMGTEAFF.

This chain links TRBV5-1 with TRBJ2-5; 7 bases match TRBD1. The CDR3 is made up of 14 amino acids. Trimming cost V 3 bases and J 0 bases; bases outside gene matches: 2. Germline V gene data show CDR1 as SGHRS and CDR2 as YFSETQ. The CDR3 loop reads CASSSGQHQETQYF. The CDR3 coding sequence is TGCGCCAGCAGCTCGGGACAGCACCAAGAGACCCAGTACTTC.

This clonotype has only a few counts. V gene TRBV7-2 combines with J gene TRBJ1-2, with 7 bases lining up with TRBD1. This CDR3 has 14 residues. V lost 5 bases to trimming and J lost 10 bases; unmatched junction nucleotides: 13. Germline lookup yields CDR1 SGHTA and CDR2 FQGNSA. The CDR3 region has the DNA TGTGCCAGCAGCCTCGGGAGCGCCGGGACAGCCTACACCTTC. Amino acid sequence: CASSLGSAGTAYTF.

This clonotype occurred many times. The CDR3 DNA is TGTGCCACCAGTGACCGGGTGGCCGGGGAGCTGTTTTTT. It is translated as CATSDRVAGELFF. The chain uses TRBV24-1 and TRBJ2-2, with no clear D. Germline V CDR1 and CDR2: KGHDR, SFDVKD. This CDR3 region has 13 residues. V lost 4 bases and J lost 6, with 8 bases in between.

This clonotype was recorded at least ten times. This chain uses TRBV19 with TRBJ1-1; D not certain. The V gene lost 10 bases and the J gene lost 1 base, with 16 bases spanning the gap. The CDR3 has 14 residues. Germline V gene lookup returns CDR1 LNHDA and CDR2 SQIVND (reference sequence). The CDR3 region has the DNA TGTGCCACTATCCCCCCGGCCGCGAACACTGAAGCTTTCTTT. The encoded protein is CATIPPAANTEAFF. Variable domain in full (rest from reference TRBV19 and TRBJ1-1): DGGITQSPKYLFRKEGQNVTLSCEQNLNHDAMYWYRQDPGQGLRLIYYSQIVNDFQKGDIAEGYSVSREKKESFPLTVTSAQKNPTAFYLCATIPPAANTEAFFGQGTRLTVV.

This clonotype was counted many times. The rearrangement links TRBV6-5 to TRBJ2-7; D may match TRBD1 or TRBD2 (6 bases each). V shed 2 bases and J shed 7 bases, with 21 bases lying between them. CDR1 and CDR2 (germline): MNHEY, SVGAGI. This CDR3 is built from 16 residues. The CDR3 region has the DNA TGTGCCAGCAGTTACGTCAGGGGACTTCCCGTGTGGGAGCAGTACTTC. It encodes CASSYVRGLPVWEQYF.

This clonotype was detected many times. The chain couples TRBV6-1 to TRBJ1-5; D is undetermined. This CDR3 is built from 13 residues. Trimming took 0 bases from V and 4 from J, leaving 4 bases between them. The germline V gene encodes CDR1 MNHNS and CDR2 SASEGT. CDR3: CASSEARNQPQHF. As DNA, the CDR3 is TGTGCCAGCAGTGAAGCGCGGAATCAGCCCCAGCATTTT.

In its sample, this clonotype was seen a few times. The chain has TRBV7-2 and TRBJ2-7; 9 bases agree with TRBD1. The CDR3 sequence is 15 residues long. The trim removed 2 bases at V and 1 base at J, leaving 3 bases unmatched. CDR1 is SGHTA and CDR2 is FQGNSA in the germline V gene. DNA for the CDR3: TGTGCCAGCAGCTTACTAGGGACAGGGTCCTACGAGCAGTACTTC. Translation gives CASSLLGTGSYEQYF.

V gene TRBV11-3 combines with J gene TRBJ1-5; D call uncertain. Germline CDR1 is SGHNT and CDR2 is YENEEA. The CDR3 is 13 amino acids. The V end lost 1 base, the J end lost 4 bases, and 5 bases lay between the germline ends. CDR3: CASSLVHNQPQHF. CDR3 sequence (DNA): TGTGCCAGCAGCTTAGTCCATAATCAGCCCCAGCATTTT.

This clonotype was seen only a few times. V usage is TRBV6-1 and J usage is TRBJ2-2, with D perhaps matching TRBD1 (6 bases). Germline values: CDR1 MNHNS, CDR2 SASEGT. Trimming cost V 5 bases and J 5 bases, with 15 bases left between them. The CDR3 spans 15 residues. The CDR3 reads CASSSHRERTGELFF. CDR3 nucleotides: TGTGCCAGCAGTAGCCACAGGGAAAGGACCGGGGAGCTGTTTTTT.

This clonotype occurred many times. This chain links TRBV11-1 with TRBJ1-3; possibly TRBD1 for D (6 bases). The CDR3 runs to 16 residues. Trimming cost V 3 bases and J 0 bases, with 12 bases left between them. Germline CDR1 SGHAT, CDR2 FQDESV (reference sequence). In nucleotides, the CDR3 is TGTGCCAGCAGCTTTCCGGGACACTTCTCTGGAAACACCATATATTTT. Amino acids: CASSFPGHFSGNTIYF. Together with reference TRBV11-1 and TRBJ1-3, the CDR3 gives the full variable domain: EAEVAQSPRYKITEKSQAVAFWCDPISGHATLYWYRQILGQGPELLVQFQDESVVDDSQLPKDRFSAERLKGVDSTLKIQPAELGDSAMYLCASSFPGHFSGNTIYFGEGSWLTVV.

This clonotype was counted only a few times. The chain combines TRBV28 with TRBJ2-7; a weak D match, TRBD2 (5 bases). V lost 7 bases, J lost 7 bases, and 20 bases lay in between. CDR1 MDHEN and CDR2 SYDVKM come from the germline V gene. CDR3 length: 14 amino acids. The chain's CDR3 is CASIITPPKREQYF. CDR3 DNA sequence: TGTGCCAGCATAATAACTCCCCCTAAGCGGGAGCAGTACTTC.

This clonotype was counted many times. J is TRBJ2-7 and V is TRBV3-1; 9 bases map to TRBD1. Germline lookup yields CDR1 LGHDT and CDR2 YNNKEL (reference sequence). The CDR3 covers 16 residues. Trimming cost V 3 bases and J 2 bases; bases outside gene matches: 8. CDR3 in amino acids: CASSHSDRGNTYEQYF. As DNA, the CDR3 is TGTGCCAGCAGCCACTCGGACAGGGGCAATACCTACGAGCAGTACTTC.

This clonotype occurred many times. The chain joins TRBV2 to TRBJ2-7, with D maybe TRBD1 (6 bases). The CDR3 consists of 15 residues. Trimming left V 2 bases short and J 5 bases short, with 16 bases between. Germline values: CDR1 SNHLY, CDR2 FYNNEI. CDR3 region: CASSEMVRGYDEQYF. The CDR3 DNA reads TGTGCCAGCAGTGAAATGGTCAGGGGCTACGACGAGCAGTACTTC.

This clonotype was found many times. The CDR3 nucleotides read TGTGCCAGCAGTGAATACCAGGGAGGTCCCTACGAGCAGTACTTC. Encoded protein: CASSEYQGGPYEQYF. The chain employs TRBV6-2 or TRBV6-3 and TRBJ2-7, with D possibly being TRBD2 (6 bases). The germline V and J ends were trimmed by 5 bases and 2 bases, with 16 bases remaining between them. Germline assignment: CDR1 MNHEY and CDR2 SVGEGT. The CDR3 is made up of 15 amino acids.

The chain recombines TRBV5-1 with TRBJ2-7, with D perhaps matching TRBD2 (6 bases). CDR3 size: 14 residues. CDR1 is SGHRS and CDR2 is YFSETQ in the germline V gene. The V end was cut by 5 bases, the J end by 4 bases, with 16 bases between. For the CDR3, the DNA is TGCGCCAGCAGTCAATCTTCCGGGAGATACGAGCAGTACTTC. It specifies CASSQSSGRYEQYF.